This T cell receptor (beta chain) is from a study of T cell responses to AZD1222 COVID-19 vaccine (dated by TCRdb to about 2021). Background for the entire study: AZD1222 recipients given second doses at about 4 weeks or at about 12 weeks were pooled, since spike-specific TCR depth and breadth were not found to differ between the two schedules. Trial participants were enrolled by age into 18-55, 56-69 and 70-plus year subgroups, with roughly 160, 29 and 62 TCR-sequenced participants respectively. A total of 230 to 250 trial participants underwent TCR sequencing, of whom 200 to 220 had received two doses of AZD1222 and about 25 had received two doses of the MenACWY control vaccine. General findings and caveats noted by the study authors: A significant rise in spike-specific TCR breadth and depth was observed after two AZD1222 doses relative to day 0 and relative to MenACWY recipients. Because no day 14 peak-response samples were available, the repertoires could be characterized only after the peak T cell response. The whole spike protein was spanned by vaccine-associated CD4 TCRs, and dominant responses were seen in regions 160-218 and 743-854. Only five or six AZD1222 recipients were SARS-CoV-2 seropositive at baseline, limiting conclusions about previously exposed vaccinees. Participants were mostly white British, with more females than males. The authors suggested clonal diversity may have been underestimated. Epitopes outside the regions mutated in the B.1.351 and B.1.1.7 variants were reportedly recognized by nearly half of the unique spike-specific TCRs. The 56-69-year group was small, and its depth increase did not reach significance, likely because of low power.

The CDR3 regions of human TCRbeta chains were subjected to immunosequencing. Turning to the authors' computational methods: TCRs in the repertoires were compared against a reference library of SARS-CoV-2-specific TCRs that had been generated with the MIRA antigen-specificity platform. Breadth was defined as the fraction of unique TCRs that were SARS-CoV-2-associated, and depth was defined as the fraction of total T cells that were SARS-CoV-2-associated. Using the MIRA data, each spike-specific TCR was mapped to the spike region that the TCR reacts to and placed in a CD4 or CD8 class. Log10-transformed breadth and depth values were compared by one-way ANOVA with Sidak's multiple comparisons tests. This immuneACCESS table, as held by TCRdb, lists in-frame sequences with V and J called but not all clones. Of the missing ones, under half trace to an unresolved V gene in checked studies; the others have no known cause. V and J calls and clone size are copied from that table; D and trimming were computed from the DNA. The sample table contains tens of thousands of clones; only one count was recorded for more than 60% of them. Over 6.5% of the sample goes to the ten largest clones.

The time point label on this specimen signifies: baseline before first vaccination. Samples from vaccinated people were obtained from the UK trials COV001 and COV002, which included a single-blind randomized controlled phase 2/3 trial of AZD1222 (ChAdOx1 nCoV-19) in healthy adults. For TCRbeta chain sequencing, PBMC samples from trial participants were taken at day 0 and at day 28 after the second dose. A remark on this clone: The antigen it binds to is not known. No much larger clonotype is one base removed from it; base qualities were not supplied.

This clonotype was sampled from an adult in good health. Source: peripheral blood, taken on day 0 of AZD1222 vaccination.

The DNA reads as follows: TGTGCCAGTAGTATTGGAAGGTCTCACTACGAGCAGTACTTC. The resulting protein is CASSIGRSHYEQYF. Recombination linked TRBV19 to TRBJ2-7, with the D gene not clear enough to name. V and J lose 3 bases and 3 bases, and a span of 12 bases separates them. From the germline V gene (reference sequence), CDR1 is LNHDA and CDR2 is SQIVND. From the cysteine through the phenylalanine, the CDR3 covers 14 amino acids. Only CDR3 DNA remains: 42 bases, in frame from the first base.